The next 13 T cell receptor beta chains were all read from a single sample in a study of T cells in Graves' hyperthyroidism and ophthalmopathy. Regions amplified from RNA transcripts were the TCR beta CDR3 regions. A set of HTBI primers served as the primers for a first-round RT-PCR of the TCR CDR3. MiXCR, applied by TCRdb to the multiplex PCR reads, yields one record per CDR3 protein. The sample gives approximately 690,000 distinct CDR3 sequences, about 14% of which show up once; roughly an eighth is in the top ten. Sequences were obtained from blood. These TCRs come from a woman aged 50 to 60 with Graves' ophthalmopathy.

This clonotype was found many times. CDR3 sequence reads: CASRPKGEQFF. As DNA, the CDR3 is TGTGCCAGCAGACCAAAGGGTGAGCAGTTCTTC. This chain connects TRBV3-1 to TRBJ2-1; no clear D. Per the germline V gene, CDR1 is LGHDT and CDR2 is YNNKEL (reference sequence). The CDR3 sequence is 11 residues long. V was pared by 6 bases and J by 9 bases, with 9 bases between.

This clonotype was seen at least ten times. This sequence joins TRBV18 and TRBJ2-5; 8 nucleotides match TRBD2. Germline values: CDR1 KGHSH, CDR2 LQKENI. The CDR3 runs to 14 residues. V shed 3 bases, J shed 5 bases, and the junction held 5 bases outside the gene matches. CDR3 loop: CASSPSGTTETQYF. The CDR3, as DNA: TGTGCCAGCTCACCTAGCGGGACAACGGAGACCCAGTACTTC.

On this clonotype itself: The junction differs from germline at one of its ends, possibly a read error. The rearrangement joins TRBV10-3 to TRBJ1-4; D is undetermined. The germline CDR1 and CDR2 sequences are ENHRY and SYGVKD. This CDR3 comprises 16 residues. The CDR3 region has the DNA TGTGCCATCAGTCAGGCGCGAGGTCCCGCTAATGAAGAACTGTTTTTT. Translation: CAISQARGPANEELFF.

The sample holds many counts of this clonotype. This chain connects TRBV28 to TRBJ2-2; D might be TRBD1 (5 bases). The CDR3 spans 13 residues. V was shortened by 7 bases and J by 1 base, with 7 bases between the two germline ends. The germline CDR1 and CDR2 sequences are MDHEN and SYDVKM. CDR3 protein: CASTGQNTGELFF. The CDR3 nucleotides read TGTGCCAGCACAGGGCAGAACACCGGGGAGCTGTTTTTT.

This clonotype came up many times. The CDR3: CASSSSILFSYNEQFF. The CDR3 DNA follows: TGTGCCAGCAGTTCTTCAATCCTATTCTCCTACAATGAGCAGTTCTTC. This rearrangement joins TRBV27 to TRBJ2-1; D unclear. Germline loops: CDR1 MNHEY, CDR2 SMNVEV (reference sequence). The CDR3 length is 16 residues. V was trimmed by 4 bases and J by 0 bases, leaving 13 bases between them.

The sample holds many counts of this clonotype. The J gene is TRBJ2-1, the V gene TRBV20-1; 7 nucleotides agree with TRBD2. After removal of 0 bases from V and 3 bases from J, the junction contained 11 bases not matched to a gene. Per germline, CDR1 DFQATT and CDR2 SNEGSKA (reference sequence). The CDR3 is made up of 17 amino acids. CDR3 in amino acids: CSARDFRASGIYNEQFF. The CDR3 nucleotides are TGCAGTGCTAGAGATTTTCGGGCTAGCGGAATCTACAATGAGCAGTTCTTC.

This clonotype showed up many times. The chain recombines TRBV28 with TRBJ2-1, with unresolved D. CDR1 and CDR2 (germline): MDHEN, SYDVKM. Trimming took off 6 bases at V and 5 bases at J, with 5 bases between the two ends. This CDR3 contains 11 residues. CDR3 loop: CASSFNNEQFF. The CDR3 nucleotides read TGTGCCAGCAGCTTTAACAATGAGCAGTTCTTC.

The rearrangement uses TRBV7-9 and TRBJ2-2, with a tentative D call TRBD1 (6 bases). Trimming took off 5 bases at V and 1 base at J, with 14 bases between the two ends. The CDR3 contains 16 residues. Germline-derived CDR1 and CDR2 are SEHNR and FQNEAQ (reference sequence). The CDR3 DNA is TGTGCCAGCAGCCCCCGTCGGACAGAGAACACCGGGGAGCTGTTTTTT. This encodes CASSPRRTENTGELFF.

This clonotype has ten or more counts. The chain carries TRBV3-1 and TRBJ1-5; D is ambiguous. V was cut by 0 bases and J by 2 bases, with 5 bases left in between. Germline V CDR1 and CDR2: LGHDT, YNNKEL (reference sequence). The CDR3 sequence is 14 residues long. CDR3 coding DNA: TGTGCCAGCAGCCAAGACAAAGGCAATCAGCCCCAGCATTTT. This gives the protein CASSQDKGNQPQHF. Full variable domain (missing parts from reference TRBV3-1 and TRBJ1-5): DTAVSQTPKYLVTQMGNDKSIKCEQNLGHDTMYWYKQDSKKFLKIMFSYNNKELIINETVPNRFSPKSPDKAHLNLHINSLELGDSAVYFCASSQDKGNQPQHFGDGTRLSIL.

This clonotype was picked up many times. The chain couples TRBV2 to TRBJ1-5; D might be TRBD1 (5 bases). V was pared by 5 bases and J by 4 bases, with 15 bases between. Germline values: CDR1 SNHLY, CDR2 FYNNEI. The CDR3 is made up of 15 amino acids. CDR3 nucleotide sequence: TGTGCCAGCAGTTGGGCGGGACCCCAGAATCAGCCCCAGCATTTT. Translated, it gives CASSWAGPQNQPQHF.

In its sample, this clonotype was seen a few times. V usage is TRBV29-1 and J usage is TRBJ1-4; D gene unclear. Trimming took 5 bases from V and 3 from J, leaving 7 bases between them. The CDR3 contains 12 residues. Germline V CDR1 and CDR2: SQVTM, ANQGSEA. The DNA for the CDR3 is TGCAGCGTTTCGAGGTCTAATGAAAAACTGTTTTTT. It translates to CSVSRSNEKLFF. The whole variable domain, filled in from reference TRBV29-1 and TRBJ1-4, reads SAVISQKPSRDICQRGTSLTIQCQVDSQVTMMFWYRQQPGQSLTLIATANQGSEATYESGFVIDKFPISRPNLTFSTLTVSNMSPEDSSIYLCSVSRSNEKLFFGSGTQLSVL.

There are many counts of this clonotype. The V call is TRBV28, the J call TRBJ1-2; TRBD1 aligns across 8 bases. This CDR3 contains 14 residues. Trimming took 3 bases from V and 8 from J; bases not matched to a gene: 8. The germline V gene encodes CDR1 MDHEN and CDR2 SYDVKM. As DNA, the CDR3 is TGTGCCAGCAGTTTGACCCAGGGGGCGCGCGGCTACACCTTC. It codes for CASSLTQGARGYTF.

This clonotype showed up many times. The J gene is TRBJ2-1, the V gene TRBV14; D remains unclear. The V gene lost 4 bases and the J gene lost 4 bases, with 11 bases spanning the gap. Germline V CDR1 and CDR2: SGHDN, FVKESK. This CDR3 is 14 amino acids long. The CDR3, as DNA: TGTGCCAGCAGCCTTATAAACAGATACAATGAGCAGTTCTTC. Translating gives CASSLINRYNEQFF.